This T cell receptor beta chain was sequenced for a study of cytomegalovirus exposure and HLA in healthy donors. Study-level information: There were under 130 million unique TCR beta sequences, drawn from roughly 200 million T cells, in an earlier analysis. Study-level results: TCR beta V- and J-gene trimming was later associated with a missense DCLRE1C variant. The study carried out a later analysis of TCR beta sequences. It associated approximately 17,000 of them with specific HLA alleles at a false discovery rate of 0.05.

The PCR was carried out with 60 Vbeta primers and 13 Jbeta primers. Sequencing was performed with immunoSEQ multiplex PCR; in TCRdb, only in-frame clones are kept and a portion is missing. The sample consists of approximately 74,000 clones, about 80% of them appearing once. Regarding this clone: Its antigen remains unknown.

The sequence came from a woman in her thirties or forties in good health and CMV-seronegative. The sample was PBMCs.

CDR3 coding DNA: TGCGCCAGCAGCTCCCCGGGACAGGGTACTGGCTACACCTTC. Its translation is CASSSPGQGTGYTF. The genes are TRBV4-1 and TRBJ1-2, with 9 bases lining up with TRBD1. V was pared by 5 bases and J by 7 bases, with 8 bases of the junction left unmatched. The CDR3 contains 14 residues. CDR1 and CDR2 (germline): MGHRA, YSYEKL.